This T cell receptor beta chain originates from a study of T-cell reconstitution after alpha-beta-depleted transplantation in children. Study-wide findings and caveats: For some patients, TCRbeta diversity was high at day 60 because of recipient T cells and thymic progenitors that survived. Fresh T-cell production supplied most of the T-cell counts and diversity seen one year after transplant. The origin of alpha-beta T cells about two months after transplant was reportedly several hundred expanded graft clones.

To note about this clonotype: Its antigen is currently unknown.

This CDR3 has 17 residues. The V gene lost 0 bases and the J gene lost 0 bases, with 14 bases spanning the gap. Germline V gene lookup returns CDR1 DFQATT and CDR2 SNEGSKA (reference sequence). Unique molecular identifiers were incorporated during preparation of the TCRbeta library. MiXCR was run by TCRdb on the PCR reads, yielding one entry per CDR3 protein. The table shows about 590,000 distinct CDR3 sequences, with under 15% occurring only once. The sequences come from PBMCs, mostly from graft donor cells, collected 360 days after TCRalphabeta/CD19-depleted stem cell transplant. This chain joins TRBV20-1 and TRBJ2-2, with TRBD2 as a possible D gene (7 bases). The source of this sequence is a male patient aged 5 to 17 who had a stem cell transplant for acute myeloid leukemia, so the T cells may come from the graft donor. The CDR3 DNA follows: TGCAGTGCTAGAGATTTGACGGGGGGCGCGAACACCGGGGAGCTGTTTTTT. As protein: CSARDLTGGANTGELFF.